The 21 T cell receptor beta chains in this list originate from one sample, sequenced in a study of neurological immune-mediated disorders. TCRdb fed the 5' RACE reads into MiXCR, producing one record per CDR3 protein. This table has under 45,000 distinct CDR3 sequences, 13% to 15% appearing once. Source material: CD4+ T cells from blood. These receptors were obtained from a woman aged 60-75 years with HTLV-1-associated myelopathy (HAM/TSP).

Concerning this clonotype itself: Its ends do not fully match the called genes, so a read error is possible. V and J are TRBV12-3 or TRBV12-4 and TRBJ1-5; D not certain. There are 14 residues in the CDR3. The DNA for the CDR3 is TGTGCCAGCAGTTTTAAGAGTTCAAATCAGACCCAGCATTTT. Its protein is CASSFKSSNQTQHF.

This clonotype was seen repeatedly, ten times or more. The rearrangement joins TRBV10-3 to TRBJ2-7; the D gene is possibly TRBD1 (5 bases). V lost 8 bases and J lost 4, with 12 bases in between. The germline CDR1 and CDR2 sequences are ENHRY and SYGVKD. This CDR3 region has 12 residues. The CDR3 DNA sequence: TGTGCCATCGCTCCCTCAGGGTACGAGCAGTACTTC. Its translation: CAIAPSGYEQYF.

This clonotype appeared many times. The rearrangement joins TRBV6-5 to TRBJ2-7, with 7 bases that match TRBD1. Germline V CDR1 and CDR2: MNHEY, SVGAGI. CDR3 length: 14 residues. The V segment lost 4 bases and the J segment 2 bases; nucleotides outside the gene matches: 5. CDR3 residues: CASSSGQQTYEQYF. The CDR3 DNA reads as TGTGCCAGCAGTTCGGGACAGCAAACCTACGAGCAGTACTTC.

This clonotype showed up many times. The chain has TRBV5-1 and TRBJ1-1, with a tentative D call TRBD1 (5 bases). The CDR3 is made up of 16 amino acids. The V end was cut by 3 bases, the J end by 0 bases, with 15 bases between. Germline V gene lookup returns CDR1 SGHRS and CDR2 YFSETQ. In DNA, the CDR3 is TGCGCCAGCAGCTCCGAACCGGGACGGGTGAACACTGAAGCTTTCTTT. It translates to CASSSEPGRVNTEAFF.

Turning to this clonotype: A read error may produce the germline difference seen at one junction end. The V and J genes are TRBV6-5 and TRBJ1-6; D uncertain. The CDR3 runs 17 residues. Per germline, CDR1 MNHEY and CDR2 SVGAGI. The CDR3 nucleotides are TGTGCCAGCAGTTACCGTATTCCGGGAATGAATGGTTCACTCCTCCACTTT. Translating it yields CASSYRIPGMNGSLLHF.

Ten or more counts support this clonotype. This sequence joins TRBV20-1 and TRBJ1-4; the D gene is possibly TRBD1 (5 bases). The CDR3 is 18 residues long. Trimming stripped 5 bases from V and 4 bases from J, with 26 bases between. Germline-derived CDR1 and CDR2 are DFQATT and SNEGSKA (reference sequence). The chain's CDR3 is CSALRQSSIFVGNEKLFF. Here the CDR3 DNA reads TGCAGTGCTCTGAGACAGTCATCCATTTTCGTTGGTAATGAAAAACTGTTTTTT.

There are many counts of this clonotype. The rearrangement joins TRBV11-2 to TRBJ2-5, with 9 bases matching TRBD2. From germline, CDR1 is SGHAT and CDR2 FQNNGV. Trimming took 4 bases from V and 5 from J; bases not matched to a gene: 11. This CDR3 spans 16 amino acids. This CDR3 reads CASSYQASGVEETQYF. CDR3 coding DNA: TGTGCCAGCAGCTATCAGGCTAGCGGGGTGGAGGAGACCCAGTACTTC.

This clonotype was counted ten times or more. The V and J genes are TRBV5-1 and TRBJ2-5; 10 positions agree with TRBD1. Germline assignment: CDR1 SGHRS and CDR2 YFSETQ. The CDR3 sequence is 14 residues long. J lost 5 bases, V lost 0 bases, and 1 base had no gene match. For the CDR3, the DNA is TGCGCCAGCAGCTTGGGGACAGGGGGGGAGACCCAGTACTTC. The encoded protein is CASSLGTGGETQYF.

This clonotype appeared many times. Here the CDR3 DNA reads TGTGCCTGGAGTGTAGGGGGTGGCCTAACCATTCAGTACTTC. This codes for CAWSVGGGLTIQYF. The V and J genes are TRBV30 and TRBJ2-4, with D possibly matching TRBD1 (6 bases). The CDR3 runs to 14 residues. The V end lost 0 bases, the J end lost 9 bases, and 15 bases lay between the germline ends. Germline values: CDR1 GTSNPN, CDR2 SVGIG (reference sequence).

This clonotype was detected ten times or more. CDR3 sequence reads: CASSQDLVGGATDTQYF. CDR3 nucleotides: TGTGCCAGCAGCCAAGATCTTGTTGGCGGGGCCACAGATACGCAGTATTTT. V gene TRBV3-1 combines with J gene TRBJ2-3, with D perhaps matching TRBD2 (6 bases). Trimming pared 0 bases from V and 2 bases from J, leaving 15 bases between. Germline V lookup: CDR1 LGHDT, CDR2 YNNKEL (reference sequence). CDR3 size: 17 residues.

This clonotype was seen many times. The CDR3 sequence: CSALKGGRTDTQYF. The CDR3 region has the DNA TGCAGTGCTTTAAAGGGGGGCCGGACAGATACGCAGTATTTT. The genes are TRBV20-1 and TRBJ2-3, with D perhaps being TRBD1 or TRBD2 (6 bases each). Germline lookup yields CDR1 DFQATT and CDR2 SNEGSKA (reference sequence). CDR3 length: 14 residues. V lost 5 bases, J lost 3 bases, and 15 bases lay in between.

This clonotype was recorded at least ten times. V usage is TRBV4-1 and J usage is TRBJ1-2; 9 nucleotides line up with TRBD1. The trim removed 1 base at V and 5 bases at J, leaving 17 bases unmatched. The CDR3 sequence is 19 residues long. In germline, CDR1 is MGHRA, CDR2 YSYEKL. The CDR3 DNA reads TGCGCCAGCAGCCAAGCCCAAGACAGGGGGGGGTCCCTAAAGTATGGCTACACCTTC. Protein sequence: CASSQAQDRGGSLKYGYTF.

This clonotype was seen many times. The rearrangement uses TRBV5-5 and TRBJ1-1, with TRBD1 identical over 7 bases. The CDR3 sequence is 15 residues long. Germline V gene lookup returns CDR1 SGHKS and CDR2 YYEKEE (reference sequence). V lost 4 bases, J lost 0 bases, and 6 bases stayed unmatched. CDR3 protein: CASSRTGALNTEAFF. The CDR3 DNA is TGTGCCAGCAGCCGAACAGGGGCTCTGAACACTGAAGCTTTCTTT. Full variable domain (outside the CDR3, taken from reference TRBV5-5 and TRBJ1-1): DAGVTQSPTHLIKTRGQQVTLRCSPISGHKSVSWYQQVLGQGPQFIFQYYEKEERGRGNFPDRFSARQFPNYSSELNVNALLLGDSALYLCASSRTGALNTEAFFGQGTRLTVV.

The chain combines TRBV20-1 with TRBJ2-3, with a possible D match to TRBD2 (6 bases). The length of the CDR3 is 14 residues. V lost 3 bases and J lost 1, with 11 bases in between. Germline CDR1 is DFQATT and CDR2 is SNEGSKA (reference sequence). Here the CDR3 reads CSASRGWGTDTQYF. The CDR3 bases are TGCAGTGCTAGTCGGGGGTGGGGCACAGATACGCAGTATTTT.

This sequence joins TRBV30 and TRBJ1-1; TRBD1 is a possible D gene (5 bases). V was cut by 0 bases and J by 1 base, with 15 bases left in between. Germline values: CDR1 GTSNPN, CDR2 SVGIG (reference sequence). This CDR3 spans 16 amino acids. For the CDR3, the DNA is TGTGCCTGGAGTGTATCCCGAACCGGGACGAACACTGAAGCTTTCTTT. This encodes CAWSVSRTGTNTEAFF.

In its sample, this clonotype was seen many times. This sequence joins TRBV5-6 and TRBJ1-1; D is ambiguous. CDR3 length: 13 residues. Germline loops: CDR1 SGHDT, CDR2 YYEEEE. Trimming shortened V by 0 bases and J by 9 bases, and 12 bases separated the two germline ends. CDR3 coding DNA: TGTGCCAGCAGCTTGGCCGGCCAACCCAAAGCTTTCTTT. Translating it yields CASSLAGQPKAFF.

CDR3 amino acids: CASSQDGVAGAPGTDTQYF. The CDR3 DNA follows: TGTGCCAGCAGCCAAGATGGAGTAGCGGGGGCCCCGGGGACAGATACGCAGTATTTT. The chain joins TRBV4-2 to TRBJ2-3, with TRBD2 identical over 9 bases. CDR3 length equals 19 residues. With 0 bases clipped from V and 3 bases from J, the junction kept 13 bases outside the gene matches. Germline V lookup: CDR1 LGHNA, CDR2 YNFKEQ.

This clonotype was observed many times. The chain joins TRBV5-5 to TRBJ2-5, with D possibly being TRBD2 (6 bases). The CDR3 length is 13 residues. V lost 5 bases, J lost 5 bases, and 13 bases lay in between. Per the germline V gene, CDR1 is SGHKS and CDR2 is YYEKEE (reference sequence). The CDR3 sequence: CASSSGVWETQYF. In nucleotides, the CDR3 is TGTGCCAGCAGTTCGGGGGTTTGGGAGACCCAGTACTTC.

This clonotype was observed at least ten times. The V and J genes are TRBV7-9 and TRBJ2-7, with D perhaps assigned TRBD1 or TRBD2 (5 bases each). CDR3 length equals 18 residues. V shed 5 bases and J shed 4 bases, with 27 bases lying between them. Germline assignment: CDR1 SEHNR and CDR2 FQNEAQ (reference sequence). Here the CDR3 reads CASSPAGWGRPFGYEQYF. CDR3 nucleotide sequence: TGTGCCAGCAGCCCAGCAGGTTGGGGACGGCCGTTTGGATACGAGCAGTACTTC.

Many counts were recorded for this clonotype. V gene TRBV5-1 combines with J gene TRBJ2-7, with 8 bases that match TRBD1. V gave up 7 bases and J gave up 1 base; unmatched junction bases: 13. Germline lookup yields CDR1 SGHRS and CDR2 YFSETQ. This CDR3 has 16 residues. CDR3 loop: CASGPGWDRRSYEQYF. The DNA for the CDR3 is TGCGCCAGCGGACCTGGCTGGGACAGGCGATCCTACGAGCAGTACTTC.

Ten or more counts support this clonotype. The chain combines TRBV5-1 with TRBJ2-3; TRBD1 agrees at 8 bases. This CDR3 is built from 16 residues. In germline, CDR1 is SGHRS, CDR2 YFSETQ. J was trimmed by 3 bases and V by 5 bases; bases with no gene match: 11. The CDR3, as DNA: TGCGCCAGCAGTTTAGTGGGGACAGGAACTACAGATACGCAGTATTTT. Its protein is CASSLVGTGTTDTQYF.